One and the same sample provided the 32 T cell receptor beta chains below, sequenced in a study of control samples from healthy donors and cancer patients. The method was immunoSEQ multiplex PCR; TCRdb's version includes in-frame clones alone and lacks a portion of them. Altogether about 130,000 clones are present, about 90% being singletons, with the ten largest covering around 1.7%. The material sequenced was blood. Every receptor here comes from a man younger than 30 in good health.

This sequence joins TRBV28 and TRBJ1-1, with TRBD1 matching 9 bases. Losses at the gene ends were 4 bases for V and 8 bases for J; bases not matched to a gene: 8. The V gene's germline CDR1 is MDHEN and CDR2 SYDVKM. This CDR3 comprises 14 residues. The CDR3 spells CASSSTTGGVEAFF. The CDR3 DNA sequence: TGTGCCAGCAGTTCGACGACAGGGGGTGTAGAAGCTTTCTTT.

V and J are TRBV6-5 and TRBJ2-7; D might be TRBD1 (6 bases). The CDR3 sequence is 15 residues long. Trimming removed 0 bases from V and 2 bases from J, with 11 bases in between. The germline V gene encodes CDR1 MNHEY and CDR2 SVGAGI. The CDR3 spells CASSYSRQVAYEQYF. The CDR3 DNA reads as TGTGCCAGCAGTTACTCGAGACAGGTGGCCTACGAGCAGTACTTC.

CDR3 loop: CASSSQDYGYTF. CDR3 nucleotides: TGTGCCAGCAGCTCCCAGGACTATGGCTACACCTTC. The chain combines TRBV6-2 or TRBV6-3 with TRBJ1-2, with no clear D. V was cut by 6 bases and J by 3 bases, with 8 bases left in between. Germline CDR1 is MNHEY and CDR2 is SVGEGT. The CDR3 is 12 amino acids.

This chain connects TRBV11-2 to TRBJ1-3, with 8 bases aligning to TRBD1. CDR3 length equals 13 residues. CDR1 is SGHAT and CDR2 is FQNNGV in the germline V gene. V shed 5 bases, J shed 8 bases, and the junction held 5 bases outside the gene matches. DNA of the CDR3: TGTGCCAGCAGCCCCACAGGGGGTGACACCATATATTTT. It yields the protein CASSPTGGDTIYF.

CDR3: CAWSASPLQPQHF. The CDR3 DNA is TGTGCCTGGAGCGCCTCTCCTCTTCAGCCCCAGCATTTT. The rearrangement joins TRBV30 to TRBJ1-5; no firm D call. The CDR3 covers 13 residues. Trimming shortened V by 3 bases and J by 6 bases, and 12 bases separated the two germline ends. Germline V gives CDR1 GTSNPN, CDR2 SVGIG (reference sequence).

This clone appeared once. The V call is TRBV24-1, the J call TRBJ2-1; 8 nucleotides align to TRBD1. J was trimmed by 8 bases and V by 3 bases; bases with no gene match: 14. CDR3 length equals 17 residues. Germline-derived CDR1 and CDR2 are KGHDR and SFDVKD. The CDR3 bases are TGTGCCACCAGTGATAGTCTCGGGACAGGTGGGTTGTATGAGCAGTTCTTC. It encodes CATSDSLGTGGLYEQFF.

This rearrangement joins TRBV27 to TRBJ1-5; D is undetermined. Germline values: CDR1 MNHEY, CDR2 SMNVEV (reference sequence). CDR3 length: 16 residues. V lost 4 bases and J 0 bases, leaving 13 bases between the germline ends. The CDR3 DNA reads TGTGCCAGCAGTTCTCGGCCCCCGTATAGCAATCAGCCCCAGCATTTT. This encodes CASSSRPPYSNQPQHF.

The chain carries TRBV7-9 and TRBJ1-5, with a weak D call TRBD1 (6 bases). Trimming left V 5 bases short and J 0 bases short, with 11 bases between. CDR3 length: 15 residues. Germline V lookup: CDR1 SEHNR, CDR2 FQNEAQ (reference sequence). CDR3 sequence: CASSPIRGSNQPQHF. CDR3 nucleotides: TGTGCCAGCAGCCCGATCAGGGGTAGCAATCAGCCCCAGCATTTT. The variable domain in full, completed from reference TRBV7-9 and TRBJ1-5, reads DTGVSQNPRHKITKRGQNVTFRCDPISEHNRLYWYRQTLGQGPEFLTYFQNEAQLEKSRLLSDRFSAERPKGSFSTLEIQRTEQGDSAMYLCASSPIRGSNQPQHFGDGTRLSIL.

This clone was detected only a few times. The V and J genes are TRBV6-5 and TRBJ1-1, with D possibly matching TRBD1 (5 bases). The CDR3 runs 14 residues. The ends were cut back, 10 bases at V and 4 bases at J, with 19 bases in the middle. The V gene's germline CDR1 is MNHEY and CDR2 SVGAGI. The CDR3 region is CATYESGEGTEAFF. The CDR3 DNA follows: TGTGCCACTTATGAGTCGGGGGAAGGCACTGAAGCTTTCTTT.

This chain uses TRBV9 with TRBJ2-4, with TRBD2 matching 13 bases. Trimming took 3 bases from V and 6 from J; bases not matched to a gene: 9. Germline V gene sequence: CDR1 SGDLS, CDR2 YYNGEE. The CDR3 is 17 amino acids. The CDR3 reads CASSGGTSGNWGNIQYF. CDR3 DNA: TGTGCCAGCAGCGGCGGGACTAGCGGGAATTGGGGAAACATTCAGTACTTC.

Only one count was recorded for this clone. DNA of the CDR3: TGTGCCACCAGCAGAGACAGACTGAACACTGAAGCTTTCTTT. It yields the protein CATSRDRLNTEAFF. The V and J genes are TRBV15 and TRBJ1-1; D not resolved. Germline CDR1 is LNHNV and CDR2 is YYDKDF (reference sequence). The CDR3 sequence is 14 residues long. Trimming cost V 0 bases and J 0 bases, with 5 bases left between them.

The J gene is TRBJ1-2, the V gene TRBV28; 7 positions match TRBD1. With V trimmed by 5 bases and J by 4 bases, 10 bases remained unmatched. The CDR3 has 15 residues. CDR1 is MDHEN, CDR2 SYDVKM, per germline. The CDR3 DNA follows: TGTGCCAGCAGTCACCTGGACAGGCAAAGCTATGGCTACACCTTC. Its translation: CASSHLDRQSYGYTF.

The rearrangement joins TRBV27 to TRBJ1-1, with a weak D call TRBD1 (5 bases). The CDR3 sequence is 15 residues long. Germline-derived CDR1 and CDR2 are MNHEY and SMNVEV (reference sequence). Trimming cost V 4 bases and J 1 base, with 13 bases left between them. The CDR3 DNA follows: TGTGCCAGCAGTTCCCGGGGAGGGGAGAACACTGAAGCTTTCTTT. It codes for CASSSRGGENTEAFF.

This chain uses TRBV5-1 with TRBJ2-7; TRBD2 aligns across 8 bases. Germline V gene sequence: CDR1 SGHRS, CDR2 YFSETQ. V was pared by 1 base and J by 2 bases, with 2 bases of the junction left unmatched. The CDR3 length is 14 residues. As DNA, the CDR3 is TGCGCCAGCAGCTTGACTAGCGGCACCTACGAGCAGTACTTC. Its protein is CASSLTSGTYEQYF.

The genes are TRBV4-3 and TRBJ1-5, with a possible D match to TRBD1 (6 bases). The ends were cut back, 0 bases at V and 7 bases at J, with 13 bases in the middle. The CDR3 is 15 amino acids. Germline CDR1 and CDR2: LGHNA and YSLEER. The DNA of the CDR3 is TGCGCCAGCAGCCAAGATTCGTGGGGGCGACAGCCCCAGCATTTT. It codes for CASSQDSWGRQPQHF.

With regard to this clone: No DNA is shown, since the ends of the CDR3 on it are uncertain; the CDR3 is the one TCRdb lists. The chain uses TRBV7-3 and TRBJ1-3. The CDR3 contains 15 residues when both ends are counted. CDR1 is SGHTA and CDR2 is FQGTGA in the germline V gene. CDR3 residues: CASSSSATSGNTIYF.

The rearrangement uses TRBV13 and TRBJ2-7; D is unresolved. The CDR3 is 11 amino acids. Trimming left V 5 bases short and J 2 bases short, with 4 bases between. Germline V gives CDR1 PRHDT, CDR2 FYEKMQ (reference sequence). Here the CDR3 reads CASSLAYEQYF. As DNA, the CDR3 is TGTGCCAGCAGCCTCGCCTACGAGCAGTACTTC. Variable domain in full (rest from reference TRBV13 and TRBJ2-7): AAGVIQSPRHLIKEKRETATLKCYPIPRHDTVYWYQQGPGQDPQFLISFYEKMQSDKGSIPDRFSAQQFSDYHSELNMSSLELGDSALYFCASSLAYEQYFGPGTRLTVT.

For this clone: One end of the junction does not line up with germline, which may come from a read error. The CDR3 bases are TGTGCCAGCAGCCGTAGCGGGTCCCCTTTC. This gives the protein CASSRSGSPF. V is TRBV6-2 or TRBV6-3 and J is TRBJ2-7; 7 nucleotides line up with TRBD2. Germline-derived CDR1 and CDR2 are MNHEY and SVGEGT. The CDR3 is 10 amino acids.

A single count supports this clone. The chain couples TRBV27 to TRBJ1-4, with D possibly matching TRBD1 (5 bases). V was pared by 6 bases and J by 4 bases, with 18 bases between. Germline V gene lookup returns CDR1 MNHEY and CDR2 SMNVEV (reference sequence). The CDR3 runs 16 residues. The CDR3 sequence is CASSPISGGFNEKLFF. The DNA for the CDR3 is TGTGCCAGCAGCCCGATCTCGGGGGGATTTAATGAAAAACTGTTTTTT.

CDR3 protein: CASSGPTGRRTDTQYF. The CDR3 DNA reads TGCGCCAGCAGTGGGCCGACAGGGAGGCGGACAGATACGCAGTATTTT. J is TRBJ2-3 and V is TRBV10-1, with D maybe TRBD1 (7 bases). The CDR3 is made up of 16 amino acids. Trimming stripped 4 bases from V and 3 bases from J, with 17 bases between. Germline CDR1 and CDR2: WNHNN and SYGVQD (reference sequence).

V and J are TRBV7-9 and TRBJ1-2, with D unresolved. Germline CDR1 is SEHNR and CDR2 is FQNEAQ (reference sequence). V was trimmed by 8 bases and J by 7 bases, leaving 11 bases between them. This CDR3 contains 11 residues. CDR3 nucleotide sequence: TGTGCCAGCGGCGACTTGGTTGGCTACACCTTC. Its protein product is CASGDLVGYTF.

This sequence joins TRBV29-1 and TRBJ2-3; the match to TRBD2 covers 11 bases. Losses at the gene ends were 1 base for V and 6 bases for J; bases not matched to a gene: 6. The CDR3 contains 15 residues. The germline V gene has CDR1 SQVTM and CDR2 ANQGSEA. CDR3 loop: CSVEVVLAGVDTQYF. CDR3 coding DNA: TGCAGCGTTGAAGTGGTACTAGCGGGAGTGGATACGCAGTATTTT.

The chain combines TRBV7-2 with TRBJ1-2; D might be TRBD1 (6 bases). Germline CDR1 is SGHTA and CDR2 is FQGNSA. CDR3 length: 16 residues. V shed 2 bases and J shed 5 bases, with 18 bases lying between them. CDR3 bases: TGTGCCAGCAGCTTAACCGCCGGGGGCAGTCAATATGGCTACACCTTC. Protein sequence: CASSLTAGGSQYGYTF.

This clone has a handful of counts. The chain couples TRBV6-6 to TRBJ1-5; a possible D gene is TRBD1 (5 bases). This CDR3 comprises 16 residues. Trimming left V 0 bases short and J 0 bases short, with 9 bases between. The V gene's germline CDR1 is MNHNY and CDR2 SVGAGI (reference sequence). Here the CDR3 reads CASSYSGGYSNQPQHF. The DNA for the CDR3 is TGTGCCAGCAGTTACTCTGGGGGTTATAGCAATCAGCCCCAGCATTTT.

The chain employs TRBV6-2 or TRBV6-3 and TRBJ2-7; TRBD2 matches 9 bases. V gave up 4 bases and J gave up 4 bases; unmatched junction bases: 8. Germline CDR1 is MNHEY and CDR2 is SVGEGT. This CDR3 is built from 15 residues. Written as DNA, the CDR3 is TGTGCCAGCAGTTTACCCGCGGGGGGGGCGTACGAGCAGTACTTC. Translation: CASSLPAGGAYEQYF.

The J gene is TRBJ2-3, the V gene TRBV27; weak D call: TRBD2 (5 bases). The CDR3 consists of 14 residues. Germline loops: CDR1 MNHEY, CDR2 SMNVEV (reference sequence). V lost 3 bases to trimming and J lost 1 base, with 8 bases between them. CDR3 in amino acids: CASSFSGGTDTQYF. In DNA, the CDR3 is TGTGCCAGCAGTTTTTCCGGGGGCACAGATACGCAGTATTTT.

This sequence joins TRBV7-2 and TRBJ1-4; D not resolved. Trimming left V 7 bases short and J 8 bases short, with 14 bases between. This CDR3 has 13 amino acids. Germline-derived CDR1 and CDR2 are SGHTA and FQGNSA. The CDR3: CASTRWRTEKLFF. The CDR3 DNA sequence: TGTGCCAGCACCCGATGGAGGACGGAAAAACTGTTTTTT.

This clone was seen just once. This chain joins TRBV9 and TRBJ1-2; D perhaps matches TRBD1 (6 bases). V gave up 0 bases and J gave up 7 bases, with 16 bases separating them. Germline V gene data show CDR1 as SGDLS and CDR2 as YYNGEE. The CDR3 totals 15 residues. The CDR3 loop reads CASSVDNRVKGGYTF. CDR3 nucleotide sequence: TGTGCCAGCAGCGTAGATAACAGGGTAAAGGGTGGCTACACCTTC.

The chain has TRBV15 and TRBJ2-7, with TRBD1 identical over 9 bases. Trimming removed 3 bases from V and 6 bases from J; junction bases left unmatched: 12. The CDR3 consists of 16 residues. CDR1 and CDR2 (germline): LNHNV, YYDKDF (reference sequence). CDR3 bases: TGTGCCACCAGCAGGGGGGGACAGGGAGGAAACTCCGAGCAGTACTTC. Translation gives CATSRGGQGGNSEQYF.

The chain links TRBV9 to TRBJ1-5; 7 nucleotides line up with TRBD1. CDR1 and CDR2 (germline): SGDLS, YYNGEE. Germline trimming cut 4 bases from V and 4 bases from J; bases unmatched to any gene: 11. The CDR3 covers 16 residues. Here the CDR3 reads CASSPGVQGLNQPQHF. In nucleotides, the CDR3 is TGTGCCAGCAGCCCAGGGGTACAGGGGCTAAATCAGCCCCAGCATTTT.

This chain uses TRBV19 with TRBJ1-5, with D possibly TRBD1 on 5 matching bases. CDR3 length equals 15 residues. The V end was cut by 10 bases, the J end by 5 bases, with 21 bases between. Per the germline V gene, CDR1 is LNHDA and CDR2 is SQIVND (reference sequence). The CDR3 DNA is TGTGCCATCCCCCGGGCAGGGAGGGTCTATCAGCCCCAGCATTTT. Its protein is CAIPRAGRVYQPQHF.

CDR3 sequence: CASSVGGSYNSPLHF. The CDR3 DNA is TGTGCCAGCAGTGTGGGTGGCTCCTATAATTCACCCCTCCACTTT. V usage is TRBV6-4 and J usage is TRBJ1-6; D gene unclear. The length of the CDR3 is 15 residues. CDR1 MRHNA and CDR2 SNTAGT come from the germline V gene. Trimming pared 4 bases from V and 0 bases from J, leaving 7 bases between.